The clone carrying this T cell receptor (beta chain) has a handful of counts. The antigen remains unidentified. This sample is part of a study of regulatory T cells in long-lasting Graves disease. Study as a whole: Recently diagnosed Graves' patients had received antithyroid drugs for under 3 months. Broader study findings: TRBV28 was favored in persistent disease, as were TRBJ1-2 and TRBJ2-5. Persistent Graves' patients showed less TCR diversity than newly diagnosed ones.

The sample's time point: newly diagnosed GD, antithyroid drugs for less than 3 months. Construction of the TCR library relied on RNA isolated from PBMCs. With iRepertoire HTBI primers and Arm-PCR of CDR3 regions, TCR beta libraries were built. MiXCR, applied by TCRdb to the multiplex PCR reads, yields one record per CDR3 protein. The top ten clones hold about 14% of a sample with 200,000 to 250,000 distinct CDR3 sequences, around 21% of them seen once. V was pared by 2 bases and J by 4 bases, with 12 bases of the junction left unmatched. CDR1 and CDR2 from the germline V gene are MNHEY and SVGAGI. The CDR3 contains 19 residues.

The TCR was taken from a female donor with Graves disease. The V gene is TRBV6-5, the J gene TRBJ1-3; 12 bases align to TRBD1. The source material was peripheral blood mononuclear cells (PBMCs), sampled at new diagnosis, from a patient treated with antithyroid drugs. The CDR3, as DNA: TGTGCCAGCAGTTACGTCACCCACGGGACAGGGGGCTCGGGAAACACCATATATTTT. Translating it yields CASSYVTHGTGGSGNTIYF.